One sample yielded the 5 T cell receptor beta chains listed below, sequenced in a study of vaccination effects on CD4 cells after COVID-19 (dated by TCRdb to about 2022). Receptor libraries were prepared by the immunoSEQ multiplex PCR assay. Not all clones reach the TCRdb copy of this immuneACCESS table, which keeps in-frame sequences only. Checked studies attribute under half of the gap to unresolved V genes and leave the rest unexplained. The sample has about 35,000 clones on record, 68% of them singletons. The ten biggest clones cover 4% to 4.5% of the sample. After 10 days of culture, CD4+ T cells were isolated with the EasySep CD4+ T cell isolation kit. For these TCRs, the target antigens are not known. The specimen comprised CD4+ T cells from PBMCs cultured without peptide, sampled before COVID-19 vaccination. The receptors here all came from a human donor who received a COVID-19 vaccine.

This sequence joins TRBV2 and TRBJ2-3; 9 bases are shared with TRBD2. The germline CDR1 and CDR2 sequences are SNHLY and FYNNEI. The junction had 5 bases not matched to a gene; V was cut back by 4 bases and J by 3 bases. CDR3 length equals 15 residues. CDR3 sequence (DNA): TGTGCCAGCAGTGGCCGTAGCGGGAGTACAGATACGCAGTATTTT. It yields the protein CASSGRSGSTDTQYF.

The CDR3 protein is CASSLGVGGQEPQYF. The DNA for the CDR3 is TGTGCCAGCAGCTTAGGGGTTGGGGGACAGGAACCCCAGTACTTC. V usage is TRBV7-7 and J usage is TRBJ2-5; the match to TRBD1 covers 8 bases. The CDR3 is 15 amino acids. Germline CDR1 reads SSHAT; CDR2 reads FNYEAQ (reference sequence). V gave up 1 base and J gave up 9 bases; unmatched junction bases: 10.

CDR3 in amino acids: CASSQVGGKSGANVLTF. The CDR3 nucleotides are TGTGCCAGCAGCCAAGTGGGGGGCAAGAGTGGGGCCAACGTCCTGACTTTC. The chain joins TRBV3-1 (or the pseudogene TRBV3-2) to TRBJ2-6; the D call may be TRBD1 or TRBD2 (6 bases each). Per the germline V gene, CDR1 is LGHDT and CDR2 is YNNKEL (reference sequence). This CDR3 is 17 amino acids long. V shed 1 base and J shed 3 bases, with 13 bases lying between them.

The chain employs TRBV9 and TRBJ2-1; D is unclear. The CDR3 covers 18 residues. Germline-derived CDR1 and CDR2 are SGDLS and YYNGEE. The V gene lost 2 bases and the J gene lost 7 bases, with 25 bases spanning the gap. The CDR3 DNA reads TGTGCCAGCAGCGTTGGAGTGGCTTCTAGGGTCGGAGCTAATGAGCAGTTCTTC. This translates into CASSVGVASRVGANEQFF.

This chain uses TRBV18 with TRBJ1-3; possibly TRBD1 for D (6 bases). The ends were cut back, 6 bases at V and 3 bases at J, with 15 bases in the middle. The CDR3 is made up of 15 amino acids. Germline V gene lookup returns CDR1 KGHSH and CDR2 LQKENI. As DNA, the CDR3 is TGTGCCAGCTCCCGGGTCACAGGGATTGGAAACACCATATATTTT. Its protein is CASSRVTGIGNTIYF.